This entry is about one TCR beta chain. What it binds is unknown. The authors prepared UMI-labeled TRB cDNA libraries by 5' RACE. TCRdb re-called the 5' RACE reads; every CDR3 protein appears as one record, without DNA. This sample's clone table lists 130,000 to 150,000 distinct CDR3 sequences. CDR1 and CDR2 from the germline V gene are MNHEY and SMNVEV (reference sequence). The CDR3 has 15 residues. This sample stems from a study of CXCR3-negative and CXCR3-positive naive CD8 T cells. Study observations and caveats: CXCR3-positive naive cells carried more hydrophobic TRB CDR3s than CXCR3-negative ones.

This chain uses TRBV27 with TRBJ2-7; TCRdb indicates TRBD2, and absent DNA this call remains unverified. Material for sequencing was naive CXCR3+ CD8+ T cells from blood. The subset was: CD45RO-CCR7+CD27+CD95- naive CD8+ T cells expressing CXCR3 (TNR3+). This TCR came from a human donor in good health. Some clones in this sample may be carry-over from other donors' samples. The CDR3 protein is CASRITSGGIYEQYF.